This T cell receptor (beta chain) stems from a study of blood T cells in healthy people across ages. Each individual donor underwent a draw of ten milliliters of peripheral blood. Isolating PBMCs gave at least 6.5 million of these cells per sample. This clonotype was counted between two and nine times. Its antigen is undetermined. Study observations and caveats: Higher diversity, along with more naive CD4+ cells, distinguished long-lived donors from aged donors. Older age went with lower TCR beta diversity per million T cells, in a roughly linear way.

Combining a sample-barcoded 5' primer with a J-beta primer mix, a second PCR ran for roughly 7 to 12 cycles. One entry per CDR3 protein, called by TCRdb with MiXCR from the 5' RACE reads. Here the sample spans more than 1,400,000 distinct CDR3 sequences, 42% being singletons. From germline, CDR1 is LGHNA and CDR2 YNFKEQ. Trimming took off 0 bases at V and 4 bases at J, with 14 bases between the two ends. This CDR3 has 16 residues. Sequences were obtained from blood. The gene calls are TRBV4-2 and TRBJ2-3; TRBD2 is a possible D gene (6 bases). The sequence was collected from a woman between 18 and 29 years old in good health. For the CDR3, the DNA is TGTGCCAGCAGCCAAGATCGGAGGGGTCTGGCAGATACGCAGTATTTT. Its protein product is CASSQDRRGLADTQYF.